This record looks at one T cell receptor (beta chain) sequence and its context. Antigen specificity is unknown. 60 Vbeta and 13 Jbeta primers were used in PCR. The protocol was immunoSEQ multiplex PCR, while the TCRdb copy is restricted to in-frame clones and leaves out a portion. The top ten clones hold about 4.5% of a sample with some 130,000 clones, 80% of them seen once. The data derive from a study of cytomegalovirus exposure and HLA in healthy donors. Germline CDR1 reads ENHRY; CDR2 reads SYGVKD. V gave up 10 bases and J gave up 0 bases, with 9 bases separating them. This CDR3 comprises 13 residues. Study-wide results and limits: In an earlier analysis, in several hundred donors, most V segments appeared productive either ~87% or ~30% of the time. V- and J-gene trimming of TCR beta was linked (in a later analysis) to a missense DCLRE1C variant. Within the data, a cluster of highly shared sequence variants was likely a sequencing artifact.

There were likely unrecorded immune exposures, though donors were nominally healthy when sampled. This sequence originates from a man aged 25 to 40 in good health. Sequenced sample: PBMCs. This chain connects TRBV10-3 to TRBJ2-2; D remains unclear. The CDR3 spells CANRDSNTGELFF. In DNA form, the CDR3 reads TGTGCCAACCGCGACTCGAACACCGGGGAGCTGTTTTTT.